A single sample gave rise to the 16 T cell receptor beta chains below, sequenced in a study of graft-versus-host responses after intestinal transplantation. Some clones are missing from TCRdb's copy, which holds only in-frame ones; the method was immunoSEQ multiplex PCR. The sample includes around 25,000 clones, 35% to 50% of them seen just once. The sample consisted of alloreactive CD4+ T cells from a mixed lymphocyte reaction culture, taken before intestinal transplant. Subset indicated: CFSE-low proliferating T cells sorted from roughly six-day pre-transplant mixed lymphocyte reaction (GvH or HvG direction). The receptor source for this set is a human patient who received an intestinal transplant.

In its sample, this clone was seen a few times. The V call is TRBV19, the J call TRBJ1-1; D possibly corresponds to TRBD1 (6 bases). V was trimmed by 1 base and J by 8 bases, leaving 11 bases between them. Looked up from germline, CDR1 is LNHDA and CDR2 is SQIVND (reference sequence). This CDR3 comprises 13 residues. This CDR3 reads CASSIVQGREAFF. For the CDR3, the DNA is TGTGCCAGTAGTATAGTCCAGGGGAGAGAAGCTTTCTTT.

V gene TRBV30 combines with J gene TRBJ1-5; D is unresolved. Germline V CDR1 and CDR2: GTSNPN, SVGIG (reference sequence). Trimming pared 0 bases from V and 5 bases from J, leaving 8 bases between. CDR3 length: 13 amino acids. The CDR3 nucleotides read TGTGCCTGGAGTGTATTCCCGGATCAGCCCCAGCATTTT. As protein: CAWSVFPDQPQHF.

CDR3 nucleotide sequence: TGTGCCAGCTCCCCCCGCCTACTAGCGGGAGGCTTAGATACGCAGTATTTT. Amino acid sequence: CASSPRLLAGGLDTQYF. The genes are TRBV18 and TRBJ2-3; 12 bases are a match to TRBD2. V lost 6 bases, J lost 5 bases, and 12 bases stayed unmatched. The germline V gene has CDR1 KGHSH and CDR2 LQKENI. The CDR3 is made up of 17 amino acids.

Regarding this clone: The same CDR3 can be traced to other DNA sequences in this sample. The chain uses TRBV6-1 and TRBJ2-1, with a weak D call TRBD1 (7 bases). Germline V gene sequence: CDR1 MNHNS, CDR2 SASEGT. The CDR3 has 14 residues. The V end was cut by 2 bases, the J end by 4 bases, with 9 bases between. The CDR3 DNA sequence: TGTGCCAGCAGTGAACAGGGGGGATACAATGAGCAGTTCTTC. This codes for CASSEQGGYNEQFF.

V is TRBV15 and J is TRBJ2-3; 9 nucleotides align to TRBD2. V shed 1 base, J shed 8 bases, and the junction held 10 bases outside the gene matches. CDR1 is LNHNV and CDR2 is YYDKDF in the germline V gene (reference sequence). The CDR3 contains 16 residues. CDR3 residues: CATSRGLAGPPGTQYF. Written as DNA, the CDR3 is TGTGCCACCAGCAGAGGGCTAGCGGGGCCTCCCGGTACGCAGTATTTT.

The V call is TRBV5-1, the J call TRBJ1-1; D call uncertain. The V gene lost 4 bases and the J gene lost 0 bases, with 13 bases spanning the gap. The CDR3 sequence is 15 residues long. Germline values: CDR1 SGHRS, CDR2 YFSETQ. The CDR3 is CASSRSGRLNTEAFF. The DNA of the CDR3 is TGCGCCAGCAGCCGTTCGGGAAGATTGAACACTGAAGCTTTCTTT.

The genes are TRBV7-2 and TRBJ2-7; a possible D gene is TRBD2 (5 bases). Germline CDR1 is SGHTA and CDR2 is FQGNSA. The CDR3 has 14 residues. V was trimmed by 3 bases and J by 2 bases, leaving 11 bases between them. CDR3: CASSFSAGPYEQYF. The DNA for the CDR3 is TGTGCCAGCAGCTTTTCGGCGGGCCCCTACGAGCAGTACTTC.

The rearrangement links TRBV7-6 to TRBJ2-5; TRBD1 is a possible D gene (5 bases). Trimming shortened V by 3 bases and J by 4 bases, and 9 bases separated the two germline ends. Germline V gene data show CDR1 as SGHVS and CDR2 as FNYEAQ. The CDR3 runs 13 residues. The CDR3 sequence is CASSFVGAETQYF. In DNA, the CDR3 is TGTGCCAGCAGCTTCGTTGGGGCAGAGACCCAGTACTTC.

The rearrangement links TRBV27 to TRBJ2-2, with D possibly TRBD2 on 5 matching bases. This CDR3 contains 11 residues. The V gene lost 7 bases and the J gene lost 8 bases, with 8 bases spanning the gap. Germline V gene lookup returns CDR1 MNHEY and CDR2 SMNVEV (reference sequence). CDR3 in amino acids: CASKRMGELFF. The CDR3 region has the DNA TGTGCCAGCAAGCGGATGGGGGAGCTGTTTTTT.

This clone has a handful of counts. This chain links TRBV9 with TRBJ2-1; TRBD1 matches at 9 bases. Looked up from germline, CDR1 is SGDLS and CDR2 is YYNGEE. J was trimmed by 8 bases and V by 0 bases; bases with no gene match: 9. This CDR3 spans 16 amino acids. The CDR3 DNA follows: TGTGCCAGCAGCGTAGACGTAGGACAGGGGTGGTATGAGCAGTTCTTC. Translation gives CASSVDVGQGWYEQFF.

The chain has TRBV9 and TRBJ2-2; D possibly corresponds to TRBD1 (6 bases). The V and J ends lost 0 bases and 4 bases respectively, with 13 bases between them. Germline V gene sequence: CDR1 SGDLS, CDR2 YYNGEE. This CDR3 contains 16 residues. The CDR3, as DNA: TGTGCCAGCAGCGTAGGGACCGGGACACTCACCGGGGAGCTGTTTTTT. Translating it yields CASSVGTGTLTGELFF.

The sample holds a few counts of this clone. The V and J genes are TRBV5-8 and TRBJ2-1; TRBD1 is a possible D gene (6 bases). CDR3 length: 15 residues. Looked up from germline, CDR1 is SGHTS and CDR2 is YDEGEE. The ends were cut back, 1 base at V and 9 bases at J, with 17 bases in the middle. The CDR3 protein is CASSLNPGEWIEQFF. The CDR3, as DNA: TGTGCCAGCAGCTTGAACCCAGGGGAGTGGATTGAGCAGTTCTTC.

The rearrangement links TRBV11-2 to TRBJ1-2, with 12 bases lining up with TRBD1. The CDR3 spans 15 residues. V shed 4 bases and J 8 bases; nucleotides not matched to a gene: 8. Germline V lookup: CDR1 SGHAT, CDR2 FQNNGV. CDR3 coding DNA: TGTGCCAGCAGCTACACCGGGACAGGGGGCGGAGGCTACACCTTC. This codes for CASSYTGTGGGGYTF.

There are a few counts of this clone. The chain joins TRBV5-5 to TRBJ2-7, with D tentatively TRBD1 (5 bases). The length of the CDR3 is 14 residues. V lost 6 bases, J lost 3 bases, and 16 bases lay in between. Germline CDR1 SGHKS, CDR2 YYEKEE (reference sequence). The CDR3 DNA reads TGTGCCAGCATGTTAGGGGCGTTCAGCTACGAGCAGTACTTC. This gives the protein CASMLGAFSYEQYF.

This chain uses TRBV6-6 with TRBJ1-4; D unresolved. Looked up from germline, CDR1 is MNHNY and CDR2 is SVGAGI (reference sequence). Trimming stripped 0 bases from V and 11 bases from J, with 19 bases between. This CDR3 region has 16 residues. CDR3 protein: CASSYSSGRSLGKLFF. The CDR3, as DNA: TGTGCCAGCAGTTACTCGAGCGGCAGGAGCCTGGGCAAACTGTTTTTT.

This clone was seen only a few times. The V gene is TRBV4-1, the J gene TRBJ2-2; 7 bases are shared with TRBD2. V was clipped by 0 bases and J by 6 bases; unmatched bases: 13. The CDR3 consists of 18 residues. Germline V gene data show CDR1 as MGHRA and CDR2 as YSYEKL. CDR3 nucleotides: TGCGCCAGCAGCCAAGACGGGCGGGGAGGGTGGGTTGCCGGGGAGCTGTTTTTT. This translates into CASSQDGRGGWVAGELFF.